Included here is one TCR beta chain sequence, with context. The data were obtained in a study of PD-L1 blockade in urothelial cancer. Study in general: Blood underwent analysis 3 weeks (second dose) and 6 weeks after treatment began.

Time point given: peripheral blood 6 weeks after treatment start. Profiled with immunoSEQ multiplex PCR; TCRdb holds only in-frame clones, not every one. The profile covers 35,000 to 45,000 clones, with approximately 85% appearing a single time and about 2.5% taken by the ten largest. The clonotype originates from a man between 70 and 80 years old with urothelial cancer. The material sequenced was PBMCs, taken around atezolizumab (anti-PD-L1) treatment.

CDR3 amino acids: CASSIAGLATYNEQFF. CDR3 bases: TGTGCCAGTAGTATAGCAGGACTAGCGACCTACAATGAGCAGTTCTTC. This chain uses TRBV19 with TRBJ2-1; 9 positions match TRBD2. The CDR3 covers 16 residues. In germline, CDR1 is LNHDA, CDR2 SQIVND (reference sequence). The trim removed 1 base at V and 2 bases at J, leaving 3 bases unmatched.